A selection of T cell receptor beta chains follows, all from one sample in a study of blood T cell repertoires in COVID-19. The repertoire was sequenced with immunoSEQ multiplex PCR; TCRdb's copy has only in-frame clones and lacks some. The sample records some 340,000 clones, 85% being singletons. The material sequenced was peripheral blood. Receptors originate from a woman aged 18-35 years with acute or convalescent COVID-19. Both conserved end residues are part of each CDR3. A D gene is named only where the DNA matches it firmly.

TRBV6-6,-,TRBJ2-1,CASSSSGVPAENEQFF
TRBV19,-,TRBJ1-1,CARIWGQGTNTEAFF
TRBV9,TRBD2,TRBJ2-1,CASSQTSVTYNEQFF
TRBV28,TRBD2,TRBJ2-7,CASSPFSYLAGPTYEQYF
TRBV19,TRBD2,TRBJ2-1,CASIGTSGGARNEQFF
TRBV30,-,TRBJ1-1,CAWNRAGGNTEAFF
TRBV2,-,TRBJ1-5,CASRWEYNQPQHF
TRBV6-5,-,TRBJ2-3,CAIQRVSTDTQYF
TRBV3-1/TRBV3-2,TRBD1,TRBJ1-4,CASSQVLGTGGSGEKLFF
TRBV2,-,TRBJ1-5,CASSERVRGNQPQHF
TRBV5-6,-,TRBJ1-1,CASSLNRLNTEAFF
TRBV5-1,TRBD2,TRBJ2-7,CASSFGLAGVSYYEQYF
TRBV2,-,TRBJ1-6,CASNQGFDSPLHF
TRBV29-1,TRBD1,TRBJ1-1,CSTPSGGGEAFF
TRBV7-2,TRBD1,TRBJ1-2,CASSQGQLYGYTF
TRBV10-2,-,TRBJ1-1,CASSEGRPALGTEAFF
TRBV24-1,TRBD2,TRBJ2-7,CATSEGLAPYEQYF
TRBV5-6,TRBD1,TRBJ2-7,CASSPGTGSYEQYF
TRBV10-3,TRBD1,TRBJ1-5,CAISPTGGESQPQHF
TRBV28,-,TRBJ2-5,CASSPPGPGTQETQYF
TRBV10-1,-,TRBJ2-7,CASSDGLSGVPYEQYF
TRBV5-8,-,TRBJ1-4,CASRRNKNRPANEKLFF
TRBV6-5,TRBD2,TRBJ2-3,CASTRLAGEDTQYF
TRBV6-1,-,TRBJ2-7,CASSEETASIRKQYF
TRBV27,TRBD2,TRBJ2-1,CASTSGTSGMNEQFF
TRBV27,TRBD1,TRBJ1-2,CASSSGQGFNGYTF
TRBV5-1,-,TRBJ2-7,CASSWTGFSYEQYF
TRBV3-1/TRBV3-2,-,TRBJ1-2,CASSQDLGAGTTYGYTF
TRBV13,-,TRBJ1-2,CASRSEGQNGYTF
TRBV7-2,TRBD2,TRBJ2-1,CASSQSSGSYNEQFF
TRBV30,-,TRBJ1-3,CAWSIGLYTIYF
TRBV19,-,TRBJ2-2,CASTPQGDSNTGELFF
TRBV4-2,TRBD1,TRBJ1-4,CASSQAQLQGANEKLFF
TRBV7-9,-,TRBJ2-2,CATQGYQNTGELFF
TRBV11-2,TRBD2,TRBJ2-2,CASSFIAGVPGELFF
TRBV5-4,TRBD1,TRBJ1-3,CASSTGQDSGNTIYF
TRBV24-1,-,TRBJ2-7,CATSDPTSYEQYF
TRBV28,TRBD2,TRBJ2-3,CASRLADSTDTQYF
TRBV27,TRBD1,TRBJ1-5,CASSPWDRSNQPQHF
TRBV27,TRBD1,TRBJ2-2,CASRRTGGTGELFF
TRBV5-1,TRBD1,TRBJ1-2,CASSLVARTGQGINGYTF
TRBV28,TRBD1,TRBJ1-5,CASSLWSGGRDQPQHF